The 22 T cell receptor beta chains listed next were all sequenced from one sample in a study of regulatory T cells in long-lasting Graves disease. Sequencing libraries for TCR beta were prepared with iRepertoire HTBI primers and Arm-PCR of CDR3 regions. TCRdb redid the calling of the multiplex PCR reads with MiXCR, one entry per CDR3 protein. The sample has 200,000 to 250,000 distinct CDR3 sequences, around 20% seen once; the top ten hold about 15%. Described time point: newly diagnosed GD, antithyroid drugs for less than 3 months. Isolated PBMC RNA provided the starting material for the TCR library. The sample was peripheral blood mononuclear cells (PBMCs), taken at new diagnosis, from a patient treated with antithyroid drugs. The receptors stem from a female donor with Graves disease.

This clonotype was seen ten or more times. The chain links TRBV11-2 to TRBJ2-5; TRBD1 matches at 7 bases. The junction had 9 bases not matched to a gene; V was cut back by 0 bases and J by 5 bases. The CDR3 loop spans 16 amino acids. Germline V lookup: CDR1 SGHAT, CDR2 FQNNGV. The CDR3 DNA is TGTGCCAGCAGCTTAGAGGGACAGCGATCCCGGGAGACCCAGTACTTC. Its protein product is CASSLEGQRSRETQYF.

V is TRBV19 and J is TRBJ2-7; 9 nucleotides align to TRBD2. The trim removed 5 bases at V and 7 bases at J, leaving 9 bases unmatched. The CDR3 has 14 amino acids. Germline-derived CDR1 and CDR2 are LNHDA and SQIVND (reference sequence). CDR3 region: CASSYRAGGWEQYF. In DNA, the CDR3 is TGTGCCAGTAGTTACCGAGCGGGAGGTTGGGAGCAGTACTTC.

This clonotype showed up just a few times. Germline and junction disagree at one end, which may indicate a read error. The chain has TRBV5-5 and TRBJ2-1, with a tentative D call TRBD1 (5 bases). CDR3 size: 17 residues. From germline, CDR1 is SGHKS and CDR2 YYEKEE (reference sequence). In DNA form, the CDR3 reads TGCGCCAGCAGCCAAGATCTGGGGCTAGTCGGCTACAATGAGCAGTTCTTC. Translating it yields CASSQDLGLVGYNEQFF.

This rearrangement joins TRBV5-1 to TRBJ2-5; a weak D match, TRBD2 (5 bases). The germline V gene has CDR1 SGHRS and CDR2 YFSETQ. The CDR3 runs to 13 residues. Trimming pared 0 bases from V and 7 bases from J, leaving 10 bases between. The CDR3 DNA is TGCGCCAGCAGCTTGGGCGGGTTTAGGACCCAGTACTTC. Its protein is CASSLGGFRTQYF.

In its sample, this clonotype was seen many times. The rearrangement links TRBV13 to TRBJ2-3; 8 bases are a match to TRBD2. With 4 bases clipped from V and 1 base from J, the junction kept 13 bases outside the gene matches. CDR1 is PRHDT and CDR2 is FYEKMQ in the germline V gene (reference sequence). The CDR3 has 18 amino acids. CDR3 nucleotide sequence: TGTGCCAGCAGCTCAAAAGCGGGAGCGGTGGACGGCACAGATACGCAGTATTTT. This sequence encodes CASSSKAGAVDGTDTQYF.

In this sample, this clonotype turned up many times. The chain links TRBV20-1 to TRBJ2-5; no firm D call. Germline CDR1 is DFQATT and CDR2 is SNEGSKA (reference sequence). The length of the CDR3 is 12 residues. The V end was cut by 3 bases, the J end by 5 bases, with 10 bases between. The CDR3: CSARKLGETQYF. CDR3 bases: TGCAGTGCTAGGAAGCTAGGGGAGACCCAGTACTTC.

This clonotype showed up many times. The chain carries TRBV7-3 and TRBJ1-6, with D tentatively TRBD1 (6 bases). This CDR3 is 15 amino acids long. Deletions cut 2 bases from V and 9 bases from J, with 14 bases between. From germline, CDR1 is SGHTA and CDR2 FQGTGA. The CDR3 nucleotides are TGTGCCAGCAGCTTACAAGGGGGGCTCGGTTCACCCCTCCACTTT. Protein: CASSLQGGLGSPLHF.

The chain couples TRBV20-1 to TRBJ2-5, with 7 positions matching TRBD1. The CDR3 is made up of 16 amino acids. CDR1 and CDR2 from the germline V gene are DFQATT and SNEGSKA (reference sequence). Trimming removed 0 bases from V and 2 bases from J; junction bases left unmatched: 9. CDR3 in DNA: TGCAGTGCTAGAGACCCGAGGAGGACAGGACAAGAGACCCAGTACTTC. Amino acids: CSARDPRRTGQETQYF.

This clonotype showed up many times. The chain couples TRBV6-2 or TRBV6-3 to TRBJ2-3, with no clear D. The germline V gene has CDR1 MNHEY and CDR2 SVGEGT. The CDR3 runs to 13 residues. Deletions cut 4 bases from V and 4 bases from J, with 9 bases between. In DNA, the CDR3 is TGTGCCAGCAGTTCCGTAAACGCAGATACGCAGTATTTT. It encodes CASSSVNADTQYF.

This clonotype was seen many times. This chain joins TRBV20-1 and TRBJ1-2; D perhaps matches TRBD1 (6 bases). The CDR3 is made up of 13 amino acids. The germline CDR1 and CDR2 sequences are DFQATT and SNEGSKA (reference sequence). V was shortened by 4 bases and J by 3 bases, with 12 bases between the two germline ends. CDR3 loop: CSANRDKYYGYTF. The CDR3 nucleotides read TGCAGTGCTAACCGGGACAAGTACTATGGCTACACCTTC.

The V and J genes are TRBV7-9 and TRBJ2-1; 11 nucleotides align to TRBD1. The DNA matches TRBJ2-7 better at its end, which makes the J call doubtful. CDR1 and CDR2 from the germline V gene are SEHNR and FQNEAQ (reference sequence). CDR3 length: 14 residues. CDR3 amino acids: CASSWVGQGDEQYF. The CDR3 nucleotides read TGTGCCAGCAGCTGGGTGGGACAGGGGGACGAGCAGTACTTC.

There are many counts of this clonotype. This rearrangement joins TRBV6-5 to TRBJ1-3; the D is unclear. This CDR3 has 15 residues. V was shortened by 2 bases and J by 0 bases, with 8 bases between the two germline ends. Germline V gene data show CDR1 as MNHEY and CDR2 as SVGAGI. CDR3 residues: CASSYDPVSGNTIYF. CDR3 nucleotides: TGTGCCAGCAGTTACGATCCGGTCTCTGGAAACACCATATATTTT.

This clonotype showed up many times. Written as DNA, the CDR3 is TGTGCCAGCAGTTACGGGGGGGTCTACGAGCAGTACTTC. Translation gives CASSYGGVYEQYF. The chain is built from TRBV6-5 and TRBJ2-7; TRBD2 matches at 7 bases. The CDR3 has 13 residues. Germline V gives CDR1 MNHEY, CDR2 SVGAGI. J lost 3 bases, V lost 2 bases, and 1 base had no gene match.

The rearrangement joins TRBV5-1 to TRBJ1-6; D is unresolved. This CDR3 spans 16 amino acids. V shed 0 bases and J shed 7 bases, with 14 bases lying between them. Looked up from germline, CDR1 is SGHRS and CDR2 is YFSETQ. CDR3 in DNA: TGCGCCAGCAGCTTGGGAGGGTCCGGGAAGAATTCACCCCTCCACTTT. Translating gives CASSLGGSGKNSPLHF.

This clonotype was seen many times. This rearrangement joins TRBV12-3 or TRBV12-4 to TRBJ1-5; D might be TRBD1 (5 bases). CDR3 length: 12 amino acids. V lost 6 bases and J 4 bases, leaving 7 bases between the germline ends. The CDR3 is CASRNRNQPQHF. The CDR3, as DNA: TGTGCCAGCAGAAACAGGAATCAGCCCCAGCATTTT.

This clonotype was detected many times. V is TRBV20-1 and J is TRBJ2-3; 8 nucleotides match TRBD1. J lost 3 bases, V lost 5 bases, and 7 bases had no gene match. Germline V gene lookup returns CDR1 DFQATT and CDR2 SNEGSKA (reference sequence). This CDR3 spans 14 amino acids. The CDR3 nucleotides read TGCAGTGCTGGCAGGGGGCTCGGGACAGATACGCAGTATTTT. Residues: CSAGRGLGTDTQYF.

A word on this clonotype: A much larger clone differs from this one at a single base, so this may be a read error. The chain joins TRBV6-5 to TRBJ2-2, with a weak D call TRBD2 (5 bases). There are 16 residues in the CDR3. V was pared by 3 bases and J by 3 bases, with 14 bases between. CDR1 and CDR2 (germline): MNHEY, SVGAGI. CDR3 in DNA: TGTGCCAGCAGTTATAGCCAGGCGGAGGACACCGGGGAGCTGTTTTTT. This codes for CASSYSQAEDTGELFF.

The table lists this clonotype with a count of one. The likely explanation is a read error, given a far larger clone one base away. The chain recombines TRBV20-1 with TRBJ2-1; D gene unclear. CDR1 and CDR2 from the germline V gene are DFQATT and SNEGSKA (reference sequence). V lost 6 bases to trimming and J lost 13 bases, with 16 bases between them. CDR3 length: 11 amino acids. CDR3 sequence reads: CSAHDQETQFF. The CDR3 DNA is TGCAGTGCCCATGATCAAGAGACCCAGTTCTTC.

This chain joins TRBV20-1 and TRBJ2-5, with 11 bases that match TRBD2. Trimming at V came to 0 bases and at J to 0 bases, leaving 3 bases not matched to a gene. The CDR3 runs 16 residues. Germline lookup yields CDR1 DFQATT and CDR2 SNEGSKA (reference sequence). CDR3 region: CSARDPSGGNQETQYF. As DNA, the CDR3 is TGCAGTGCTAGAGATCCTAGCGGGGGGAACCAAGAGACCCAGTACTTC.

This clonotype has only a few counts. The V gene is TRBV11-1, the J gene TRBJ2-5, with 9 bases identical to TRBD1. The CDR3 is 15 amino acids. Germline V CDR1 and CDR2: SGHAT, FQDESV (reference sequence). V lost 5 bases, J lost 5 bases, and 9 bases stayed unmatched. CDR3 DNA sequence: TGTGCCAGCAGCCGCGGGACAGGGTTCCTTGAGACCCAGTACTTC. Translating gives CASSRGTGFLETQYF. Using reference TRBV11-1 and TRBJ2-5 for the parts outside the CDR3, the full variable domain is EAEVAQSPRYKITEKSQAVAFWCDPISGHATLYWYRQILGQGPELLVQFQDESVVDDSQLPKDRFSAERLKGVDSTLKIQPAELGDSAMYLCASSRGTGFLETQYFGPGTRLLVL.

Comment on this clonotype: A far more abundant clone sits one base away, making this likely a read error. V and J are TRBV12-3 or TRBV12-4 and TRBJ1-2; 7 nucleotides agree with TRBD1. The CDR3 length is 15 residues. Trimming took 6 bases from V and 4 from J; bases not matched to a gene: 11. This chain's CDR3 is CASRGRGGLSYGYTF. The CDR3 coding sequence is TGTGCCAGCAGGGGAAGAGGGGGCTTGAGCTATGGCTACACCTTC.

The table lists this clonotype with many counts. V and J are TRBV7-3 and TRBJ2-1; 8 bases are shared with TRBD1. From germline, CDR1 is SGHTA and CDR2 FQGTGA. This CDR3 is 15 amino acids long. The ends lost 5 bases at V and 8 bases at J; junction bases unmatched: 11. Here the CDR3 reads CASSLGTGKGHEQFF. The CDR3 DNA sequence: TGTGCCAGCAGCCTCGGGACAGGAAAGGGGCATGAGCAGTTCTTC.